Detailed here is one TCR beta chain. Germline assignment: CDR1 KGHSH and CDR2 LQKENI. Unmatched junction bases numbered 7, after V lost 3 bases and J lost 0 bases. There are 17 residues in the CDR3. The sample is drawn from a study of blood T cell repertoires in COVID-19. Using immunoSEQ multiplex PCR, the repertoire was profiled, and TCRdb retains in-frame clones only, with some absent. Counted here are tens of thousands of clones, roughly 92% occurring once; the ten biggest clones make up under 4.5%. The sequenced sample was peripheral blood. The clonotype was recovered from a man aged 60-69 years with acute or convalescent COVID-19. The chain couples TRBV18 to TRBJ1-5; 8 bases match TRBD1. The CDR3 loop reads CASSPGQALNSNQPQHF. The CDR3 DNA reads as TGTGCCAGCTCACCGGGACAGGCCCTGAATAGCAATCAGCCCCAGCATTTT.